This T cell receptor (beta chain) is from a study of T-cell memory formation after mild COVID-19 (dated by TCRdb to the early 2020s). Some background on the complete study: Most TCR sequence clusters were specific to one of the two donors. In a couple of donors, T-cell clones that expanded and contracted after mild COVID-19 were followed by sequencing TCRalpha and TCRbeta repertoires longitudinally. The cohort comprised two young, previously healthy adult volunteers, one female and one male.

The instrument given in TCRdb is Illumina NovaSeq 6000. TCRalpha and TCRbeta cDNA libraries were constructed by 5'RACE with constant-segment primers, with sample barcodes and unique molecular identifiers being introduced. Trizol reagent was used to extract RNA from every sample. Amplification of the libraries took two PCR steps, and the second step added a second sample barcode plus Illumina TruSeq adapters. The libraries were sequenced on an Illumina NovaSeq using 2 x 150 bp paired-end reads. The source study handled its data this way. With migec v1.2.7, reads were demultiplexed and then collapsed into UMI-guided consensus sequences. Using mixcr v2.1.11, UMI consensuses were aligned to TRA and TRB V and J templates and then assembled into clonotypes. Clonotypes were classified as expanded or contracted when called significant by both edgeR and NoisET, with noise models trained on biological replicates. For edgeR calls, the cutoffs were a false discovery rate-adjusted p below 0.01 and a log2 fold-change threshold of 1. PCA with hierarchical clustering of max-normalized trajectories of the 1000 most abundant clonotypes was used as exploratory dynamics analysis. Separately sequenced CD4+ and CD8+ repertoires were used to assign the CD4 or CD8 phenotype of responding clones. TCRdb trimmed the raw reads at Q25, called clones with MiXCR and kept productive beta chains. When rows share a CDR3 protein, they turn into one entry using the most common DNA and genes. TCRdb, not the original authors, processed these V and J calls. The table for this sample lists some 320,000 distinct CDR3 sequences; 14% of them were counted only once. In total, the top ten clones hold roughly a fifth of the sample.

This clonotype was observed at least ten times. This receptor's antigen is unknown. The record has no base qualities; no much larger clone is one base away. Study-level results and caveats: The study included only a couple of mild cases, and larger cohorts that include severe cases with pre-infection samples were judged to be necessary. Some responding clones were found in pre-infection memory, which suggests that pre-existing cross-reactive memory T cells took part in the SARS-CoV-2 response. Clones that contracted from day 15 to 85 showed balanced CD4/CD8 phenotypes, whereas a second wave of clones that expanded from day 15 to 37 leaned towards CD4+. Contracting CD4+ clones were located mainly in the CM and EM memory subsets, whereas CD8+ clones were found to be enriched in EMRA. The second-wave clones that peaked on day 37 were not confirmed to be SARS-CoV-2 specific.

Ficoll-Paque density gradient centrifugation was the method used to isolate PBMCs. The TCR comes from a man aged 18 to 29 who had mild COVID-19 (a few samples of this study predate the infection). The sample titles of this study are shuffled in the database, so cell type and time point are left out; the donor was told from shared clones. Material for sequencing was PBMCs or a T cell subset sorted from them (not recorded which).

The CDR3 region has the sequence CASSPPVTVSYNEQFF. The nucleotide sequence is TGTGCCAGCAGCCCTCCTGTGACAGTCTCCTACAATGAGCAGTTCTTC. The rearrangement joined TRBV7-9 to TRBJ2-1; 5 matching bases give a weak D call of TRBD1. The V end loses 5 bases and the J end loses 0 bases, and a stretch of 14 bases separates them. Via the germline V gene (reference sequence), CDR1 is SEHNR and CDR2 FQNEAQ. Reading from cysteine to phenylalanine, the CDR3 counts 16 amino acids. Solely the CDR3 DNA is kept, with 48 bases framed from the first base.